These 12 T cell receptor beta chains came from one sample sequenced in a study of Ad26.COV2.S vaccination and SARS-CoV-2 variants. Treatment meaning: roughly 19 received Ad26.COV2.S at low or high dose, single or two shots; roughly five received placebo; per-sample allocation not given. Samples came from day 63 after the first vaccine or placebo injection. This table comes from immunoSEQ multiplex PCR, and its TCRdb copy is limited to in-frame clones, with some not included. The sample includes approximately 500,000 clones, around nine tenths of them seen just once. Source: peripheral blood, taken in a trial of Ad26.COV2.S vaccine versus placebo. All receptors derive from a person aged 18-65 years who received the Ad26.COV2.S COVID-19 vaccine or a placebo.

The rearrangement uses TRBV6-1 and TRBJ2-7, with 8 positions matching TRBD2. CDR3 length: 14 residues. CDR1 MNHNS and CDR2 SASEGT come from the germline V gene. J gave up 6 bases and V 3 bases, and 7 bases lay outside the gene matches. The CDR3 region has the DNA TGTGCCAGCAGTGAGGCTAGCGGGCTTGGCGAGCAGTACTTC. Amino acid sequence: CASSEASGLGEQYF.

The rearrangement joins TRBV28 to TRBJ1-1, with 8 bases fitting TRBD1. Unmatched junction bases numbered 5, after V lost 6 bases and J lost 5 bases. CDR1 is MDHEN and CDR2 is SYDVKM in the germline V gene. This CDR3 has 13 amino acids. CDR3 in DNA: TGTGCCAGCAGGGGGACAGGTGGAACTGAAGCTTTCTTT. This encodes CASRGTGGTEAFF.

This clone was recorded once. The chain couples TRBV5-1 to TRBJ1-4; possibly TRBD1 for D (6 bases). Trimming cost V 0 bases and J 0 bases, with 6 bases left between them. The V gene's germline CDR1 is SGHRS and CDR2 YFSETQ. The length of the CDR3 is 15 residues. The CDR3 DNA reads as TGCGCCAGCAGCTTGGAGGGGGCAACTAATGAAAAACTGTTTTTT. Its protein is CASSLEGATNEKLFF.

V gene TRBV19 combines with J gene TRBJ1-1, with D unresolved. V shed 4 bases and J shed 1 base, with 4 bases lying between them. CDR1 LNHDA and CDR2 SQIVND come from the germline V gene (reference sequence). This CDR3 is built from 12 residues. In DNA form, the CDR3 reads TGTGCCAGTAGTAACAAGAACACTGAAGCTTTCTTT. Its protein is CASSNKNTEAFF.

V is TRBV18 and J is TRBJ1-4; D remains unclear. This CDR3 contains 18 residues. Germline V gene sequence: CDR1 KGHSH, CDR2 LQKENI. V was shortened by 3 bases and J by 8 bases, with 25 bases between the two germline ends. CDR3 region: CASSPEGSPPHWHEKLFF. The CDR3, as DNA: TGTGCCAGCTCACCGGAGGGTTCGCCGCCTCACTGGCACGAAAAACTGTTTTTT.

The chain employs TRBV19 and TRBJ1-3, with unresolved D. Germline values: CDR1 LNHDA, CDR2 SQIVND (reference sequence). V was clipped by 7 bases and J by 2 bases, with 9 bases between them. The CDR3 totals 13 residues. The CDR3 is CASKGSAGNTIYF. The CDR3 DNA follows: TGTGCCAGTAAAGGGAGCGCTGGAAACACCATATATTTT.

The chain employs TRBV19 and TRBJ1-1; D might be TRBD1 (5 bases). The CDR3 has 14 residues. Germline CDR1 and CDR2: LNHDA and SQIVND (reference sequence). Between the trimmed V and J ends, which lost 3 bases and 5 bases, there was a span of 13 bases. Here the CDR3 DNA reads TGTGCCAGTAGTATGGCAGGGCGGGTGACTGAAGCTTTCTTT. Its translation: CASSMAGRVTEAFF.

This CDR3 is CAISESSGTSGNNEQFF. CDR3 coding DNA: TGTGCCATCAGTGAGTCGAGTGGGACTAGCGGTAACAATGAGCAGTTCTTC. The chain joins TRBV10-3 to TRBJ2-1; 11 bases map to TRBD2. The CDR3 runs to 17 residues. Germline CDR1 ENHRY, CDR2 SYGVKD. With 0 bases clipped from V and 5 bases from J, the junction kept 6 bases outside the gene matches.

This clone was counted a single time. The chain uses TRBV28 and TRBJ1-2; perhaps TRBD1 as D (5 bases). The CDR3 has 12 amino acids. Germline V gives CDR1 MDHEN, CDR2 SYDVKM. As DNA, the CDR3 is TGTGCGACCCATATAGGGGTCTATGGCTACACCTTC. This gives the protein CATHIGVYGYTF.

In its sample, this clone was seen once. The chain recombines TRBV7-2 with TRBJ2-2; TRBD2 might be the D (5 bases). CDR1 and CDR2 from the germline V gene are SGHTA and FQGNSA. V was pared by 2 bases and J by 5 bases, with 12 bases between. The CDR3 is 15 residues long. CDR3 sequence reads: CASSLRGSGTGELFF. DNA of the CDR3: TGTGCCAGCAGCTTAAGAGGGTCGGGAACCGGGGAGCTGTTTTTT.

The chain carries TRBV5-4 and TRBJ2-1; TRBD2 agrees at 11 bases. CDR1 and CDR2 from the germline V gene are SGHNT and YYREEE (reference sequence). This CDR3 is built from 17 residues. V trimming: 4 bases; J trimming: 6 bases; junction bases outside the gene matches: 12. The CDR3 is CASSPSLGSGRANEQFF. CDR3 in DNA: TGTGCCAGCAGCCCAAGTTTGGGTAGCGGGAGGGCCAATGAGCAGTTCTTC.

V usage is TRBV14 and J usage is TRBJ2-5; D is ambiguous. The V gene's germline CDR1 is SGHDN and CDR2 FVKESK. CDR3 length equals 17 residues. V lost 0 bases to trimming and J lost 0 bases, with 14 bases between them. The CDR3, as DNA: TGTGCCAGCAGCCAAGAGTGGCGACCACCGTACCAAGAGACCCAGTACTTC. This encodes CASSQEWRPPYQETQYF.